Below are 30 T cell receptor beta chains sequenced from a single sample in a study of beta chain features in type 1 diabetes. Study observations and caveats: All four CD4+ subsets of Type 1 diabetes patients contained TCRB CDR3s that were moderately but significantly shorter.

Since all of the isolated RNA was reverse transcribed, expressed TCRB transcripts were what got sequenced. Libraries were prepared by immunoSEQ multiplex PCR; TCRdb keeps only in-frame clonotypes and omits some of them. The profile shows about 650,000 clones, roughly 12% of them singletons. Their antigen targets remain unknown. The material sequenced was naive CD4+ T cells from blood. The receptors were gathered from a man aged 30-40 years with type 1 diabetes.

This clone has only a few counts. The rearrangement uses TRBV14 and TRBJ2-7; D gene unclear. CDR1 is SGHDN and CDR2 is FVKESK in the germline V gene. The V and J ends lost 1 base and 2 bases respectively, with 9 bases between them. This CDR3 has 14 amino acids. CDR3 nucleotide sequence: TGTGCCAGCAGCCAAGGGGTTCAGCCCTACGAGCAGTACTTC. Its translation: CASSQGVQPYEQYF.

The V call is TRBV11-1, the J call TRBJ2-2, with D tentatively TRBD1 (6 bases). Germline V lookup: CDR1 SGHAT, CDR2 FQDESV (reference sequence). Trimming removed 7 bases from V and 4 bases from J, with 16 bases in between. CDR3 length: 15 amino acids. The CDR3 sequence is CASKKGVPGTGELFF. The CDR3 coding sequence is TGTGCCAGCAAAAAGGGGGTCCCAGGCACCGGGGAGCTGTTTTTT.

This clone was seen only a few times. CDR3 in amino acids: CASSPQTGGETQYF. DNA of the CDR3: TGCGCCAGCAGTCCCCAGACAGGGGGAGAGACCCAGTACTTC. The chain uses TRBV4-3 and TRBJ2-5; 9 nucleotides agree with TRBD1. Germline lookup yields CDR1 LGHNA and CDR2 YSLEER. Trimming took 6 bases from V and 4 from J; bases not matched to a gene: 6. This CDR3 has 14 residues.

CDR3 loop: CASSRPGTGYGYTF. CDR3 nucleotides: TGCGCCAGCAGTCGTCCCGGGACAGGCTATGGCTACACCTTC. The chain has TRBV4-3 and TRBJ1-2; 8 nucleotides line up with TRBD1. The V segment lost 6 bases and the J segment 4 bases; nucleotides outside the gene matches: 7. This CDR3 region has 14 residues. The germline V gene has CDR1 LGHNA and CDR2 YSLEER.

CDR3 nucleotide sequence: TGTGCCAGTAGCATGCTGGCGGGACAGTCCTACGAGCAGTACTTC. Its protein is CASSMLAGQSYEQYF. J is TRBJ2-7 and V is TRBV19; D may be TRBD1 (7 bases). The germline gives CDR1 LNHDA, CDR2 SQIVND (reference sequence). The length of the CDR3 is 15 residues. Trimming removed 6 bases at V and 1 base at J, with 16 bases between. Full variable domain (remainder filled in from reference TRBV19 and TRBJ2-7): DGGITQSPKYLFRKEGQNVTLSCEQNLNHDAMYWYRQDPGQGLRLIYYSQIVNDFQKGDIAEGYSVSREKKESFPLTVTSAQKNPTAFYLCASSMLAGQSYEQYFGPGTRLTVT.

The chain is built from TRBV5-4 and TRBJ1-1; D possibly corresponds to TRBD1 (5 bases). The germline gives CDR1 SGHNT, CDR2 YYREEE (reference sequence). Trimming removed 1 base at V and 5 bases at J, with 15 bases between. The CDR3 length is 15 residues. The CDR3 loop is CASSLLARDLTEAFF. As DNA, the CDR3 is TGTGCCAGCAGCTTGTTAGCCAGGGATTTAACTGAAGCTTTCTTT.

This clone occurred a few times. Written as DNA, the CDR3 is TGTGCCAGCAGCTTGACTTGGCGGGAGATGCAGTACTTC. This translates into CASSLTWREMQYF. This sequence joins TRBV7-9 and TRBJ2-7; TRBD2 aligns across 7 bases. Germline V gene sequence: CDR1 SEHNR, CDR2 FQNEAQ (reference sequence). This CDR3 spans 13 amino acids. The J segment lost 9 bases and the V segment lost 3 bases, leaving 8 bases of the junction unmatched.

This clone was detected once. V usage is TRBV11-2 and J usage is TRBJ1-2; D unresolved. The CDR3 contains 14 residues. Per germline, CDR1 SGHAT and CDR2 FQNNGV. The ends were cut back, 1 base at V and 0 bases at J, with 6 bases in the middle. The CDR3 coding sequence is TGTGCCAGCAGCTTAGGCTTTACTAACTATGGCTACACCTTC. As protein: CASSLGFTNYGYTF.

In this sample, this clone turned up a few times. This chain's CDR3 is CASSPGIGEPQHF. CDR3 bases: TGTGCCAGCTCACCGGGGATAGGAGAGCCCCAGCATTTT. This chain joins TRBV18 and TRBJ1-5; D uncertain. V was pared by 3 bases and J by 8 bases, with 11 bases between. The CDR3 spans 13 residues. Germline V gene data show CDR1 as KGHSH and CDR2 as LQKENI.

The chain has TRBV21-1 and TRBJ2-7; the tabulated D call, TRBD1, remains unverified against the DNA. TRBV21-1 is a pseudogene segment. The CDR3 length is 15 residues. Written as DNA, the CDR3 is TGTGCCAGCAGCCAGGGAGAGGGGGCGGATAACGAGCAGTACTTC. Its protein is CASSQGEGADNEQYF.

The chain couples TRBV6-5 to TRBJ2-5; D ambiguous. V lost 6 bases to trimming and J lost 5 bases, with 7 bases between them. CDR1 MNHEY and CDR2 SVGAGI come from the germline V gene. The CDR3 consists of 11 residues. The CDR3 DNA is TGTGCCAGCAGGCTCAGCGAGACCCAGTACTTC. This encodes CASRLSETQYF.

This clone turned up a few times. CDR3 sequence reads: CASSPRASGANVLTF. DNA for the CDR3: TGTGCCAGCAGTCCCAGGGCCTCTGGGGCCAACGTCCTGACTTTC. This chain uses TRBV6-1 with TRBJ2-6; TRBD1 is a possible D gene (5 bases). Germline V gene lookup returns CDR1 MNHNS and CDR2 SASEGT. The CDR3 length is 15 residues. Trimming pared 5 bases from V and 0 bases from J, leaving 8 bases between.

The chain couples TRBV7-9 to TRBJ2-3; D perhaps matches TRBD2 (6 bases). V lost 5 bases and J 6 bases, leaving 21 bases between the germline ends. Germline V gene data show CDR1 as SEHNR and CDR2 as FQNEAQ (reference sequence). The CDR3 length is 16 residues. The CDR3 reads CASSSAGLRIRDTQYF. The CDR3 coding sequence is TGTGCCAGCAGCAGCGCGGGGCTTAGGATTCGGGATACGCAGTATTTT.

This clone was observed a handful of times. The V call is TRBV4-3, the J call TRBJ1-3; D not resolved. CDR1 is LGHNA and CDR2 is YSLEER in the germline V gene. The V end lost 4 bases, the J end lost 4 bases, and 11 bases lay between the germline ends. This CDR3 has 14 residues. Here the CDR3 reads CASSPRGSGNTIYF. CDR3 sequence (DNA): TGCGCCAGCAGCCCGCGAGGATCGGGAAACACCATATATTTT.

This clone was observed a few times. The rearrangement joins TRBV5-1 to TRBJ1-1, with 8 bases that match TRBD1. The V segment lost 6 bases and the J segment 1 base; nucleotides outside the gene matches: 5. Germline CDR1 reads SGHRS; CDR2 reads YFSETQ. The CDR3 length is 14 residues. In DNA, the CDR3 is TGCGCCAGCACCTTTGGGACAGGGAACACTGAAGCTTTCTTT. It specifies CASTFGTGNTEAFF.

CDR3: CASSSGEVRVTNTEAFF. In DNA form, the CDR3 reads TGCGCCAGCAGCTCAGGTGAGGTGCGGGTGACGAACACTGAAGCTTTCTTT. The chain combines TRBV5-1 with TRBJ1-1; D is unresolved. V lost 3 bases and J 1 base, leaving 19 bases between the germline ends. CDR1 is SGHRS, CDR2 YFSETQ, per germline. The CDR3 length is 17 residues.

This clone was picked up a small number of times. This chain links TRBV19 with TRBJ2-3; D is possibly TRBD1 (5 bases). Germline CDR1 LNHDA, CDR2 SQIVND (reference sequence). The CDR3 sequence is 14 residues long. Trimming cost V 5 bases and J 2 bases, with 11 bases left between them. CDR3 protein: CASSWQGSTDTQYF. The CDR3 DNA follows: TGTGCCAGTAGTTGGCAGGGTTCCACAGATACGCAGTATTTT.

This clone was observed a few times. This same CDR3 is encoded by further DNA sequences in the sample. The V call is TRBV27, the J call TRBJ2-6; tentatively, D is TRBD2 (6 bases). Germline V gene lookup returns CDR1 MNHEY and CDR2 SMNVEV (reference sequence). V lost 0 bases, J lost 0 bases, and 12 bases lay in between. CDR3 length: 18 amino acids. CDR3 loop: CASSLSGRGFSGANVLTF. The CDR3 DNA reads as TGTGCCAGCAGTTTATCGGGACGGGGGTTCTCTGGGGCCAACGTCCTGACTTTC.

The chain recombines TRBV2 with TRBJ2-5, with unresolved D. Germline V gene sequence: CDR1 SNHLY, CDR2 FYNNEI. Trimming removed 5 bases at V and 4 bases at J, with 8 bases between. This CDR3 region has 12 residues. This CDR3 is CASSRNPETQYF. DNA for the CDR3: TGTGCCAGCAGTCGGAACCCAGAGACCCAGTACTTC.

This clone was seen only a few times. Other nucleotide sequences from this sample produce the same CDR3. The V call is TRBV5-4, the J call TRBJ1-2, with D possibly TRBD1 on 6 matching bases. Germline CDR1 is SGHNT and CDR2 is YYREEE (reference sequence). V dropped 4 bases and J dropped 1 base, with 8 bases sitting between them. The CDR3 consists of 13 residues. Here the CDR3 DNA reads TGTGCCAGCAGCCCGGACAGTAACTATGGCTACACCTTC. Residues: CASSPDSNYGYTF.

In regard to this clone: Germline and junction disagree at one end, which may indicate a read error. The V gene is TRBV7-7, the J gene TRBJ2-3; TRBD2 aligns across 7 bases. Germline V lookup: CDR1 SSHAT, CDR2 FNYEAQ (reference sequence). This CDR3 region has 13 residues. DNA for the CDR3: TGTGCTAGCAGTCCGGGACTATTCGATACGCAGTATTTT. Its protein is CASSPGLFDTQYF. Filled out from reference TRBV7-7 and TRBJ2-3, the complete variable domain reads GAGVSQSPRYKVTKRGQDVTLRCDPISSHATLYWYQQALGQGPEFLTYFNYEAQPDKSGLPSDRFSAERPEGSISTLTIQRTEQRDSAMYRCASSPGLFDTQYFGPGTRLTVL.

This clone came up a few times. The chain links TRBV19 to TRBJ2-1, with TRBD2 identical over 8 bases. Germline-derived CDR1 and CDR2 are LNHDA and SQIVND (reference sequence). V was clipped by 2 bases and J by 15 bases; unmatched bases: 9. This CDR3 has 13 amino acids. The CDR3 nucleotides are TGTGCCAGTAGTATAAACCCCGCGGGGGGTCCGTTCTTC. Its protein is CASSINPAGGPFF.

Here the CDR3 DNA reads TGTGCCACCAGCAGAGATATTGAGGGAACTGAAGCTTTCTTT. It yields the protein CATSRDIEGTEAFF. This chain connects TRBV15 to TRBJ1-1, with D uncertain. V was cut by 0 bases and J by 5 bases, with 10 bases left in between. Germline CDR1 LNHNV, CDR2 YYDKDF (reference sequence). The CDR3 is 14 amino acids.

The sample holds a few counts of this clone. The CDR3 nucleotides are TGCGCCAGCAGCTTGGGCAGGGGAGAGACCCAGTACTTC. It is translated as CASSLGRGETQYF. The chain couples TRBV5-1 to TRBJ2-5; TRBD1 might be the D (6 bases). This CDR3 is 13 amino acids long. The germline V gene encodes CDR1 SGHRS and CDR2 YFSETQ. The germline V and J ends were trimmed by 0 bases and 4 bases, with 7 bases remaining between them. Looking up the rest from reference TRBV5-1 and TRBJ2-5 gives the full variable domain: KAGVTQTPRYLIKTRGQQVTLSCSPISGHRSVSWYQQTPGQGLQFLFEYFSETQRNKGNFPGRFSGRQFSNSRSEMNVSTLELGDSALYLCASSLGRGETQYFGPGTRLLVL.

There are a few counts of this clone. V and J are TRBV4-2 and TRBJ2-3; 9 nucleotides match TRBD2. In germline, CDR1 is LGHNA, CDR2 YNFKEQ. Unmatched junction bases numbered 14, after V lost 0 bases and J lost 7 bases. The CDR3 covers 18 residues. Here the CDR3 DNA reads TGTGCCAGCAGCCAAGAGTTCGGCGAAGCGGGGGGCGGATATACGCAGTATTTT. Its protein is CASSQEFGEAGGGYTQYF.

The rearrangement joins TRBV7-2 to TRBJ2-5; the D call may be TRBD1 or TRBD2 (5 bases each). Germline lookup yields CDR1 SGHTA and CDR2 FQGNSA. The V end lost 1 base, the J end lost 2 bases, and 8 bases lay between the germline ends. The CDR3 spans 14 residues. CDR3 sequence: CASSLDRRQETQYF. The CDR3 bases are TGTGCCAGCAGCTTAGACAGGAGGCAAGAGACCCAGTACTTC.

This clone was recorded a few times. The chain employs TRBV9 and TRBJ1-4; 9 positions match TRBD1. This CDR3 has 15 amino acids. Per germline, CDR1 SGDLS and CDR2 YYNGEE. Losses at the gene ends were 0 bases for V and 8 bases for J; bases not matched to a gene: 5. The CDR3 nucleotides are TGTGCCAGCAGCGTAGCCGGGACAGGGCTAGAAAAACTGTTTTTT. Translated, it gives CASSVAGTGLEKLFF.

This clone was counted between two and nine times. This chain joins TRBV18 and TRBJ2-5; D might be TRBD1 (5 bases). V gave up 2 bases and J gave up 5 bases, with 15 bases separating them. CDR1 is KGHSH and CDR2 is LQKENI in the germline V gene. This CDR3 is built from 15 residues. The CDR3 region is CASSPFQGFEETQYF. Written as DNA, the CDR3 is TGTGCCAGCTCACCATTTCAGGGATTTGAGGAGACCCAGTACTTC.

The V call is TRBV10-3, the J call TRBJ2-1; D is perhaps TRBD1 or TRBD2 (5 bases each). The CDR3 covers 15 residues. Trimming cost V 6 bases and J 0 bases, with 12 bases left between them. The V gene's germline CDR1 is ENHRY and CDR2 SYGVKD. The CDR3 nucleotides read TGTGCCATCAGCGTCCCAGGGAGCTCCTACAATGAGCAGTTCTTC. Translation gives CAISVPGSSYNEQFF.

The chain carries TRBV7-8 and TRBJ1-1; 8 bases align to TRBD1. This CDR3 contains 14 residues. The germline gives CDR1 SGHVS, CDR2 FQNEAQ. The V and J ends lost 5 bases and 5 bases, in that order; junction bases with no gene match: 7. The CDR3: CASSPWTGWTEAFF. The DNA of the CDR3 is TGTGCCAGCAGCCCGTGGACAGGGTGGACTGAAGCTTTCTTT.